This TCR beta chain was captured in a study of blood T cell repertoires in COVID-19. Study-wide context: The United States, Italy and Spain provided the acute and convalescent COVID-19 samples. T cells, B-cell-depleted T cells, or PBMCs provided the cDNA or gDNA that served as material.

Original analysis: The assay estimated nucleated cells by amplifying reference gene primers. Profiling relied on immunoSEQ multiplex PCR, and the TCRdb table lists in-frame clones only, not all of them. V and J calls and clone size are as listed in that table; D and trimming were resolved from the DNA. The profile shows 200,000 or so clones, around 88% of them singletons. Individuals aged roughly 18 to 95 years were recruited from 24 US areas. Germline V CDR1 and CDR2: MGHDK, SYGVNS. The CDR3 totals 15 residues. The V segment lost 3 bases and the J segment 3 bases; nucleotides outside the gene matches: 6.

The chain uses TRBV25-1 and TRBJ2-5; 8 bases match TRBD1. The clonotype originates from a woman in her thirties or forties with acute COVID-19. The material sequenced was PBMCs or T cells enriched from blood (not recorded which). This CDR3 reads CASSDSRTGKETQYF. Here the CDR3 DNA reads TGTGCCAGCAGTGATAGCCGGACAGGGAAAGAGACCCAGTACTTC.